A single sample gave rise to the 19 T cell receptor beta chains below, sequenced in a study of a mutant IDH1 vaccine in newly diagnosed glioma. The time point denotes: week 47, end of study. Alongside topical imiquimod, each dose of vaccine comprised 300 ug of mutant IDH1 20-mer peptide. Their antigens remain unidentified. Data came from immunoSEQ multiplex PCR; TCRdb stores just in-frame clones and leaves some out. The table has fewer than 55,000 clones, about 61% seen once. The sample was peripheral blood mononuclear cells (PBMCs), taken from a glioma patient whose treatment included an IDH1 peptide vaccine. The receptors here all came from a man in his forties with glioma. Some clones in this sample may be carry-over from other donors' samples.

This clone was seen only a few times. Additional DNA sequences in this sample encode the identical CDR3. V is TRBV20-1 and J is TRBJ1-1; D remains ambiguous. This CDR3 has 11 residues. Trimming removed 4 bases from V and 3 bases from J, with 6 bases in between. From germline, CDR1 is DFQATT and CDR2 SNEGSKA (reference sequence). CDR3 DNA sequence: TGCAGTGCTAACCTCTACACTGAAGCTTTCTTT. It specifies CSANLYTEAFF.

The chain recombines TRBV6-5 with TRBJ1-2; tentatively, D is TRBD1 (5 bases). The CDR3 loop spans 13 amino acids. In germline, CDR1 is MNHEY, CDR2 SVGAGI. Trimming took 5 bases from V and 2 from J, leaving 9 bases between them. The CDR3 DNA is TGTGCCAGCAGTCGGGACGGAAACTATGGCTACACCTTC. Translation gives CASSRDGNYGYTF.

The CDR3 region is CASSSRTGRPEAFF. The CDR3 nucleotides are TGTGCCAGCAGCTCCAGGACAGGCCGACCTGAAGCTTTCTTT. The chain recombines TRBV7-8 with TRBJ1-1, with TRBD1 identical over 7 bases. Germline V lookup: CDR1 SGHVS, CDR2 FQNEAQ. V was clipped by 4 bases and J by 6 bases; unmatched bases: 8. This CDR3 has 14 residues.

The CDR3 loop is CASSVSGLNSPLHF. For the CDR3, the DNA is TGTGCCAGCAGCGTTTCAGGCCTTAATTCACCCCTCCACTTT. The chain links TRBV9 to TRBJ1-6; D is undetermined. Germline lookup yields CDR1 SGDLS and CDR2 YYNGEE. This CDR3 has 14 residues. The V gene lost 2 bases and the J gene lost 6 bases, with 9 bases spanning the gap.

In DNA, the CDR3 is TGTGCCAGCAGCAGTCGACAGGGCGACTATGGCTACACCTTC. Translated: CASSSRQGDYGYTF. The chain is built from TRBV7-8 and TRBJ1-2; TRBD1 matches at 7 bases. The CDR3 covers 14 residues. From germline, CDR1 is SGHVS and CDR2 FQNEAQ. J lost 3 bases, V lost 5 bases, and 6 bases had no gene match.

The chain has TRBV25-1 and TRBJ1-1; TRBD1 agrees at 7 bases. Per germline, CDR1 MGHDK and CDR2 SYGVNS. The length of the CDR3 is 15 residues. The ends lost 2 bases at V and 2 bases at J; junction bases unmatched: 5. The DNA of the CDR3 is TGTGCCAGCAGTGAACCGGGACAGAGCAACACTGAAGCTTTCTTT. This translates into CASSEPGQSNTEAFF.

The chain links TRBV27 to TRBJ2-4; D perhaps matches TRBD1 (5 bases). Trimming took off 2 bases at V and 8 bases at J, with 13 bases between the two ends. CDR1 is MNHEY, CDR2 SMNVEV, per germline (reference sequence). The CDR3 spans 14 residues. The CDR3 nucleotides are TGTGCCAGCAGTTTAGATGGCAGGGCCCACATTCAGTACTTC. Encoded protein: CASSLDGRAHIQYF.

V gene TRBV25-1 combines with J gene TRBJ1-1; no reliable D call. This CDR3 is 16 amino acids long. Trimming pared 6 bases from V and 0 bases from J, leaving 17 bases between. Germline V gene data show CDR1 as MGHDK and CDR2 as SYGVNS. The CDR3 is CASSKSKGSLNTEAFF. For the CDR3, the DNA is TGTGCCAGCAGCAAATCGAAGGGTTCTCTGAACACTGAAGCTTTCTTT. Variable domain in full (rest from reference TRBV25-1 and TRBJ1-1): EADIYQTPRYLVIGTGKKITLECSQTMGHDKMYWYQQDPGMELHLIHYSYGVNSTEKGDLSSESTVSRIRTEHFPLTLESARPSHTSQYLCASSKSKGSLNTEAFFGQGTRLTVV.

The chain is built from TRBV2 and TRBJ2-2; D unclear. Trimming pared 6 bases from V and 4 bases from J, leaving 12 bases between. CDR1 SNHLY and CDR2 FYNNEI come from the germline V gene. The CDR3 covers 14 residues. The CDR3, as DNA: TGTGCCAGCAGCTTGCAGGCGTTCACCGGGGAGCTGTTTTTT. This gives the protein CASSLQAFTGELFF.

This chain connects TRBV15 to TRBJ2-1; D remains unclear. V lost 0 bases to trimming and J lost 4 bases, with 7 bases between them. This CDR3 spans 14 amino acids. The germline V gene has CDR1 LNHNV and CDR2 YYDKDF (reference sequence). The CDR3 region has the DNA TGTGCCACCAGCAGAGATTTATCGTACAATGAGCAGTTCTTC. Protein: CATSRDLSYNEQFF.

The chain recombines TRBV18 with TRBJ2-2; D may be TRBD2 (6 bases). The germline V gene encodes CDR1 KGHSH and CDR2 LQKENI. This CDR3 is 15 amino acids long. V was clipped by 4 bases and J by 0 bases, with 9 bases between them. The CDR3 here is CASSRGTSNTGELFF. The CDR3 DNA reads as TGTGCCAGCTCACGTGGGACTTCGAACACCGGGGAGCTGTTTTTT. Supplemented by reference TRBV18 and TRBJ2-2, the full variable domain reads NAGVMQNPRHLVRRRGQEARLRCSPMKGHSHVYWYRQLPEEGLKFMVYLQKENIIDESGMPKERFSAEFPKEGPSILRIQQVVRGDSAAYFCASSRGTSNTGELFFGEGSRLTVL.

V and J are TRBV29-1 and TRBJ2-5, with D perhaps matching TRBD2 (6 bases). The germline gives CDR1 SQVTM, CDR2 ANQGSEA. This CDR3 comprises 15 residues. V lost 7 bases and J 9 bases, leaving 27 bases between the germline ends. This chain's CDR3 is CSAERESGAGWAQYF. The CDR3 nucleotides are TGCAGCGCCGAGAGGGAGTCGGGAGCAGGATGGGCCCAGTACTTC.

The chain recombines TRBV10-2 with TRBJ1-1; D unclear. V gave up 7 bases and J gave up 0 bases, with 18 bases separating them. Germline CDR1 WSHSY, CDR2 SAAADI. There are 16 residues in the CDR3. CDR3 amino acids: CASINGGQRMNTEAFF. The DNA of the CDR3 is TGCGCCAGCATAAACGGAGGGCAGCGCATGAACACTGAAGCTTTCTTT.

The chain combines TRBV10-2 with TRBJ1-5; 7 positions match TRBD1. This CDR3 has 13 amino acids. Looked up from germline, CDR1 is WSHSY and CDR2 is SAAADI. Germline trimming cut 6 bases from V and 3 bases from J; bases unmatched to any gene: 2. Here the CDR3 reads CASSDRDNQPQHF. The CDR3 DNA sequence: TGCGCCAGCAGCGACAGGGACAATCAGCCCCAGCATTTT.

This clone was seen only once. The V gene is TRBV2, the J gene TRBJ1-6; D remains ambiguous. Germline V gene lookup returns CDR1 SNHLY and CDR2 FYNNEI. V lost 3 bases and J lost 6, with 6 bases in between. The CDR3 sequence is 13 residues long. In DNA, the CDR3 is TGTGCCAGCAGTGATGGGATTAATTCACCCCTCCACTTT. Translation gives CASSDGINSPLHF.

This clone was detected a few times. The rearrangement links TRBV30 to TRBJ1-1, with D perhaps TRBD1 (6 bases). The length of the CDR3 is 15 residues. The germline V gene encodes CDR1 GTSNPN and CDR2 SVGIG (reference sequence). V was shortened by 2 bases and J by 4 bases, with 17 bases between the two germline ends. The CDR3 coding sequence is TGTGCCTGGAGTCAAAGGGCCAGGGGACGCACTGAAGCTTTCTTT. Amino acid sequence: CAWSQRARGRTEAFF.

The chain joins TRBV18 to TRBJ2-7, with 8 bases that match TRBD1. CDR1 KGHSH and CDR2 LQKENI come from the germline V gene. V lost 5 bases, J lost 5 bases, and 8 bases stayed unmatched. The length of the CDR3 is 14 residues. The CDR3 sequence is CASSLTGGSDEQYF. CDR3 bases: TGTGCCAGCTCATTAACAGGGGGATCAGACGAGCAGTACTTC.

V and J are TRBV2 and TRBJ1-1; D perhaps matches TRBD1 (5 bases). The CDR3 runs 14 residues. V was cut by 4 bases and J by 5 bases, with 14 bases left in between. CDR1 is SNHLY and CDR2 is FYNNEI in the germline V gene. The CDR3 nucleotides read TGTGCCAGCAGTGTCGTTTGGGGGGGTACTGAAGCTTTCTTT. Protein product: CASSVVWGGTEAFF.

The chain is built from TRBV5-5 and TRBJ2-7; TRBD2 matches at 9 bases. This CDR3 has 15 amino acids. V gave up 2 bases and J gave up 1 base; unmatched junction bases: 4. Germline V CDR1 and CDR2: SGHKS, YYEKEE (reference sequence). CDR3: CASSFQRGASYEQYF. The CDR3 DNA follows: TGTGCCAGCAGCTTCCAGCGGGGGGCGTCCTACGAGCAGTACTTC. Using reference TRBV5-5 and TRBJ2-7 for the parts outside the CDR3, the full variable domain is DAGVTQSPTHLIKTRGQQVTLRCSPISGHKSVSWYQQVLGQGPQFIFQYYEKEERGRGNFPDRFSARQFPNYSSELNVNALLLGDSALYLCASSFQRGASYEQYFGPGTRLTVT.